The 29 T cell receptor beta chains below all came from one sample that was sequenced in a study of metastatic and nonmetastatic thyroid tumors. Every patient underwent thyroid surgery untreated. TCRdb re-called clones from the PCR reads using MiXCR. The data show some 54,000 clones, roughly a sixth seen once. The sample comprised blood. The receptors come from a female donor with papillary thyroid cancer or a benign thyroid nodule (not recorded which). Some clones in this sample may be carry-over from other donors' samples.

This clone was counted ten times or more. The chain carries TRBV28 and TRBJ2-1; unclear D gene. Trimming shortened V by 2 bases and J by 4 bases, and 6 bases separated the two germline ends. The germline gives CDR1 MDHEN, CDR2 SYDVKM. CDR3 length: 13 amino acids. The CDR3 spells CASSLNLYNEQFF. CDR3 sequence (DNA): TGTGCCAGCAGTTTAAACTTATACAATGAGCAGTTCTTC.

With regard to this clone: Its ends do not fully match the called genes, so a read error is possible. Other DNA sequences of this sample code for an identical CDR3. This sequence joins TRBV5-1 and TRBJ2-1; D is tentatively TRBD1 or TRBD2 (5 bases each). The CDR3 extends over 14 amino acids. CDR1 is SGHRS, CDR2 YFSETQ, per germline. The CDR3, as DNA: TGCGCCAGTAGCTTTTCCGGGGACCCCAATGAGCAGTTCTTC. Translation gives CASSFSGDPNEQFF.

V gene TRBV5-1 combines with J gene TRBJ1-2, with unresolved D. The CDR3 spans 16 residues. The germline V gene encodes CDR1 SGHRS and CDR2 YFSETQ. The V end lost 1 base, the J end lost 0 bases, and 13 bases lay between the germline ends. CDR3 in DNA: TGCGCCAGCAGCTTGTCAGCGGGTTTAGCTAACTATGGCTACACCTTC. This gives the protein CASSLSAGLANYGYTF.

Only a few counts were recorded for this clone. Given a much more abundant clone one base away, this may be a read error. The chain combines TRBV18 with TRBJ1-1; TRBD1 is a possible D gene (5 bases). The CDR3 consists of 15 residues. The germline V gene encodes CDR1 KGHSH and CDR2 LQKENI. As DNA, the CDR3 is TGTGCCAGCCGGGGCACCGGGGTGGTAAACACTGAAGCTCTCTTT. Translated: CASRGTGVVNTEALF. The whole variable domain, remainder taken from reference TRBV18 and TRBJ1-1, is NAGVMQNPRHLVRRRGQEARLRCSPMKGHSHVYWYRQLPEEGLKFMVYLQKENIIDESGMPKERFSAEFPKEGPSILRIQQVVRGDSAAYFCASRGTGVVNTEALFGQGTRLTVV.

As to this clone: One end of the junction does not line up with germline, which may come from a read error. The J gene is TRBJ2-7, the V gene TRBV5-6, with a possible D match to TRBD2 (5 bases). This CDR3 is built from 11 residues. In germline, CDR1 is SGHDT, CDR2 YYEEEE. CDR3 sequence reads: CDSRLSGEQYF. In DNA, the CDR3 is TGTGACAGCAGACTAAGTGGTGAGCAGTACTTC.

With respect to this clone: This may arise from a read error, as a much more abundant clone is one base away. The V call is TRBV20-1, the J call TRBJ2-1; 11 bases match TRBD2. The CDR3 covers 14 residues. Per the germline V gene, CDR1 is DFQATT and CDR2 is SNEGSKA (reference sequence). The CDR3 loop reads CSATLAGGNNEQLF. DNA of the CDR3: TGCAGTGCTACGTTAGCGGGAGGGAACAATGAGCAGCTCTTC.

This chain links TRBV4-1 with TRBJ2-3, with D perhaps matching TRBD1 (6 bases). The germline V and J ends were trimmed by 1 base and 3 bases, with 14 bases remaining between them. CDR1 is MGHRA and CDR2 is YSYEKL in the germline V gene. This CDR3 is 16 amino acids long. DNA of the CDR3: TGCGCCAGCAGCCAAGTTGCGGGCAGGGGTACAGATACGCAGTATTTT. Its translation is CASSQVAGRGTDTQYF.

This clone was picked up many times. The J gene is TRBJ2-1, the V gene TRBV9, with D tentatively TRBD1 (6 bases). The germline V gene has CDR1 SGDLS and CDR2 YYNGEE. The V gene lost 0 bases and the J gene lost 0 bases, with 7 bases spanning the gap. The CDR3 contains 15 residues. CDR3 protein: CASSVGQDSYNEQFF. The CDR3 bases are TGTGCCAGCAGCGTAGGACAGGACTCCTACAATGAGCAGTTCTTC.

In regard to this clone: At one end, the junction sequence differs from germline, possibly due to a read error. The chain carries TRBV20-1 and TRBJ2-2, with 8 bases fitting TRBD1. Germline loops: CDR1 DFQATT, CDR2 SNEGSKA (reference sequence). The CDR3 runs 14 residues. This chain's CDR3 is CGAKDRVVAAELFF. CDR3 nucleotide sequence: TGCGGTGCTAAGGACAGGGTCGTTGCCGCGGAGCTGTTTTTT.

This clone was recorded many times. This chain uses TRBV10-3 with TRBJ1-3, with TRBD1 as a possible D gene (5 bases). With 8 bases removed from V and 4 bases from J, the gap between germline ends came to 12 bases. Germline loops: CDR1 ENHRY, CDR2 SYGVKD. The CDR3 is 13 amino acids. As DNA, the CDR3 is TGTGCCATCTCCGGGACGAACGGAAACACCATATATTTT. Its protein product is CAISGTNGNTIYF.

This clone was observed many times. Germline and junction disagree at one end, which may indicate a read error. The rearrangement uses TRBV5-8 and TRBJ2-5; D tentatively reads TRBD1 or TRBD2 (5 bases each). Germline V CDR1 and CDR2: SGHTS, YDEGEE. The CDR3 consists of 14 residues. CDR3 in DNA: TGTGCCAGCAGATTGGGACGGGATCATGTGGCCCAGTACTTC. The encoded protein is CASRLGRDHVAQYF.

The chain has TRBV4-1 and TRBJ2-6, with a tentative D call TRBD2 (5 bases). The ends were cut back, 1 base at V and 4 bases at J, with 8 bases in the middle. CDR3 length equals 15 residues. Germline assignment: CDR1 MGHRA and CDR2 YSYEKL. The CDR3 nucleotides are TGCGCCAGCAGCCAAGCGGGGTCCGGGGCCAACGTCCTGACTTTC. Its protein is CASSQAGSGANVLTF.

This clone came up many times. The chain employs TRBV28 and TRBJ1-5; D is perhaps TRBD1 (5 bases). In germline, CDR1 is MDHEN, CDR2 SYDVKM. The CDR3 totals 13 residues. With 6 bases removed from V and 8 bases from J, the gap between germline ends came to 14 bases. The chain's CDR3 is CASRLQGSEPQHF. The DNA of the CDR3 is TGTGCCAGCAGACTTCAGGGTAGCGAGCCCCAGCATTTT.

This chain joins TRBV2 and TRBJ1-1; a possible D gene is TRBD1 (5 bases). Germline V gene lookup returns CDR1 SNHLY and CDR2 FYNNEI. The CDR3 has 15 residues. Deletions cut 8 bases from V and 4 bases from J, with 20 bases between. The CDR3, as DNA: TGTGCCAGCTGTTATACTGGGGCGGGGAGCACTGAAGCTTTCTTT. As protein: CASCYTGAGSTEAFF.

The chain links TRBV5-5 to TRBJ2-7; 9 nucleotides line up with TRBD1. CDR1 and CDR2 (germline): SGHKS, YYEKEE (reference sequence). Germline trimming cut 0 bases from V and 3 bases from J; bases unmatched to any gene: 7. The CDR3 runs to 16 residues. The CDR3 loop reads CASSLDAGTGIYEQYF. DNA for the CDR3: TGTGCCAGCAGCTTGGATGCCGGGACAGGGATCTACGAGCAGTACTTC.

This clone occurred many times. This chain uses TRBV6-1 with TRBJ2-1; 9 bases are a match to TRBD1. The length of the CDR3 is 15 residues. Germline CDR1 is MNHNS and CDR2 is SASEGT. V shed 5 bases and J 3 bases; nucleotides not matched to a gene: 5. CDR3 sequence: CASSPRTGDYNEQFF. The CDR3 DNA sequence: TGTGCCAGCAGTCCTAGGACAGGGGACTACAATGAGCAGTTCTTC.

The genes are TRBV27 and TRBJ2-7; possibly TRBD2 for D (6 bases). The V and J ends lost 5 bases and 4 bases respectively, with 15 bases between them. The CDR3 runs to 14 residues. Germline V gives CDR1 MNHEY, CDR2 SMNVEV (reference sequence). CDR3 region: CASSHSPLAYEQYF. DNA of the CDR3: TGTGCCAGCAGTCACTCCCCACTAGCATACGAGCAGTACTTC.

This clone was detected a few times. The rearrangement joins TRBV2 to TRBJ1-4; no firm D call. Germline assignment: CDR1 SNHLY and CDR2 FYNNEI. This CDR3 comprises 16 residues. Trimming removed 3 bases from V and 8 bases from J, with 19 bases in between. The CDR3 region is CASSELGRARGEKLFF. The CDR3 DNA sequence: TGTGCCAGCAGTGAGCTTGGGCGAGCCCGTGGCGAAAAACTGTTTTTT. Variable domain in full (rest from reference TRBV2 and TRBJ1-4): EPEVTQTPSHQVTQMGQEVILRCVPISNHLYFYWYRQILGQKVEFLVSFYNNEISEKSEIFDDQFSVERPDGSNFTLKIRSTKLEDSAMYFCASSELGRARGEKLFFGSGTQLSVL.

This clone has just one count. The V gene is TRBV19, the J gene TRBJ1-5; D unclear. The CDR3 is 17 residues long. The germline V gene has CDR1 LNHDA and CDR2 SQIVND (reference sequence). The V gene lost 3 bases and the J gene lost 0 bases, with 15 bases spanning the gap. This CDR3 is CASSIRVRWLSNQPQHF. The CDR3 nucleotides read TGTGCCAGTAGTATCCGGGTGCGGTGGCTTAGCAATCAGCCCCAGCATTTT.

The table lists this clone with many counts. This may be a read error: a much more frequent sequence differs by one nucleotide. The rearrangement uses TRBV19 and TRBJ2-2; 7 positions agree with TRBD2. V dropped 3 bases and J dropped 4; count of bases not matched to a gene: 8. Germline V gene lookup returns CDR1 LNHDA and CDR2 SQIVND (reference sequence). This CDR3 has 16 residues. The CDR3 DNA reads TGTGCCAGTAGTATTCAAGCGGGAACAACCACCGGGGAGCTGTTTTTT. This translates into CASSIQAGTTTGELFF.

The CDR3 sequence is CASSQDFRGGTGELFF. CDR3 DNA sequence: TGTGCCAGCAGCCAAGATTTTAGGGGCGGCACCGGGGAGCTGTTTTTT. This chain connects TRBV3-1 to TRBJ2-2; the D gene is possibly TRBD1 (5 bases). Trimming took off 0 bases at V and 4 bases at J, with 12 bases between the two ends. This CDR3 is 16 amino acids long. Germline V gene lookup returns CDR1 LGHDT and CDR2 YNNKEL (reference sequence).

Ten or more counts support this clone. The genes are TRBV18 and TRBJ2-6; TRBD1 might be the D (6 bases). Germline-derived CDR1 and CDR2 are KGHSH and LQKENI. The CDR3 runs 16 residues. The V gene lost 3 bases and the J gene lost 0 bases, with 9 bases spanning the gap. The CDR3 spells CASSPGQLSGANVLTF. The CDR3 nucleotides read TGTGCCAGCTCACCCGGACAGCTCTCTGGGGCCAACGTCCTGACTTTC.

The J gene is TRBJ2-7, the V gene TRBV5-4, with 9 bases matching TRBD2. Germline CDR1 SGHNT, CDR2 YYREEE (reference sequence). The length of the CDR3 is 15 residues. The V and J ends lost 0 bases and 4 bases, in that order; junction bases with no gene match: 5. The CDR3 reads CASSLDDSGSYEQYF. CDR3 DNA: TGTGCCAGCAGCTTGGACGATAGCGGGAGTTACGAGCAGTACTTC.

This clone showed up many times. The genes are TRBV5-6 and TRBJ2-1; 7 positions match TRBD2. V was clipped by 6 bases and J by 5 bases; unmatched bases: 11. CDR1 is SGHDT, CDR2 YYEEEE, per germline. This CDR3 has 15 residues. The CDR3, as DNA: TGTGCCAGCACCGCGAATGGCGGGAGCCACAATGAGCAGTTCTTC. It codes for CASTANGGSHNEQFF.

This clone appeared a single time. This sequence joins TRBV11-3 and TRBJ1-4; D is uncertain. The CDR3 consists of 12 residues. Germline V gene sequence: CDR1 SGHNT, CDR2 YENEEA. Between the trimmed V and J ends, which lost 4 bases and 4 bases, there was a span of 4 bases. The CDR3 DNA is TGTGCCAGCAGCTATCTTAATGAAAAACTGTTTTTT. It encodes CASSYLNEKLFF.

This clone was recorded many times. The chain joins TRBV28 to TRBJ2-2, with a tentative D call TRBD1 (5 bases). The V gene's germline CDR1 is MDHEN and CDR2 SYDVKM. CDR3 length: 15 amino acids. Between the trimmed V and J ends, which lost 0 bases and 0 bases, there was a span of 5 bases. CDR3 bases: TGTGCCAGCAGTTTATGGACAGCGAACACCGGGGAGCTGTTTTTT. Encoded protein: CASSLWTANTGELFF.

The table lists this clone with a few counts. Mismatch with germline at one junction end may stem from a read error. The chain employs TRBV12-3 or TRBV12-4 and TRBJ2-4; 9 positions match TRBD1. The CDR3 length is 12 residues. CDR3 bases: TGTGCCAGCAGTTTGGCCGGGACAGGGTGGTTCTTC. Translated, it gives CASSLAGTGWFF.

The chain has TRBV5-1 and TRBJ2-3; 8 positions agree with TRBD2. CDR3 length equals 16 residues. CDR1 and CDR2 (germline): SGHRS, YFSETQ. Trimming cost V 0 bases and J 7 bases; bases outside gene matches: 10. The CDR3 sequence: CASSLAPGGGTYTQYF. CDR3 in DNA: TGCGCCAGCAGCTTGGCTCCGGGAGGGGGTACATATACGCAGTATTTT.

The chain recombines TRBV18 with TRBJ2-7; D is unclear. V lost 4 bases and J lost 6, with 16 bases in between. The germline CDR1 and CDR2 sequences are KGHSH and LQKENI. The CDR3 loop spans 14 amino acids. CDR3 in amino acids: CASSRTTLESEQYF. The CDR3 region has the DNA TGTGCCAGCTCACGGACCACCCTAGAATCCGAGCAGTACTTC.